These 32 T cell receptor beta chains share one sample of origin, sequenced in a study of cytomegalovirus exposure and HLA in healthy donors. With 60 Vbeta and 13 Jbeta primers, the PCR was carried out. Sequenced by immunoSEQ multiplex PCR; TCRdb stores in-frame clones only, minus some. The sample carries about 110,000 clones, around 76% recorded once. The sequenced sample consisted of PBMCs. These receptors came from a woman between 45 and 60 years old in good health and CMV-seropositive.

This clone was counted only a few times. The rearrangement uses TRBV5-4 and TRBJ2-2; TRBD2 aligns across 10 bases. The CDR3 has 16 residues. Germline CDR1 SGHNT, CDR2 YYREEE (reference sequence). The V segment lost 3 bases and the J segment 7 bases; nucleotides outside the gene matches: 9. The chain's CDR3 is CASSSGTSANLGELFF. CDR3 in DNA: TGTGCCAGCAGCTCTGGGACTAGCGCTAACCTCGGGGAGCTGTTTTTT.

The J gene is TRBJ1-3, the V gene TRBV2, with TRBD1 as a possible D gene (6 bases). The length of the CDR3 is 15 residues. CDR1 SNHLY and CDR2 FYNNEI come from the germline V gene. V dropped 0 bases and J dropped 4 bases, with 10 bases sitting between them. The CDR3 DNA reads as TGTGCCAGCAGTGAAGCGAACAGGGACGGAAACACCATATATTTT. This sequence encodes CASSEANRDGNTIYF.

The chain uses TRBV10-2 and TRBJ2-2, with 9 bases fitting TRBD2. The CDR3 has 16 amino acids. Germline trimming cut 2 bases from V and 8 bases from J; bases unmatched to any gene: 9. Germline assignment: CDR1 WSHSY and CDR2 SAAADI. Here the CDR3 reads CASSERLADLGGELFF. Here the CDR3 DNA reads TGCGCCAGCAGTGAGCGACTAGCGGACTTGGGGGGGGAGCTGTTTTTT.

This chain connects TRBV6-5 to TRBJ1-1, with TRBD1 matching 7 bases. The CDR3 is 13 amino acids. CDR1 MNHEY and CDR2 SVGAGI come from the germline V gene. V lost 2 bases to trimming and J lost 3 bases; unmatched junction nucleotides: 0. CDR3 sequence (DNA): TGTGCCAGCAGTTACAGGGGGCACACTGAAGCTTTCTTT. This encodes CASSYRGHTEAFF.

The chain carries TRBV11-2 and TRBJ2-7, with a weak D call TRBD2 (7 bases). Germline CDR1 is SGHAT and CDR2 is FQNNGV. This CDR3 has 16 amino acids. Trimming shortened V by 0 bases and J by 4 bases, and 16 bases separated the two germline ends. CDR3 sequence (DNA): TGTGCCAGCAGCTTAGATTTTGTGGGGGGGGCATACGAGCAGTACTTC. It encodes CASSLDFVGGAYEQYF.

The DNA for the CDR3 is TGTGCCAGCAGTTTACTTAGCATAGGTCCTAACACCGGGGAGCTGTTTTTT. Protein product: CASSLLSIGPNTGELFF. The chain couples TRBV5-6 to TRBJ2-2; D gene ambiguous. V dropped 5 bases and J dropped 2 bases, with 19 bases sitting between them. The CDR3 is 17 residues long. CDR1 is SGHDT, CDR2 YYEEEE, per germline.

This clone appeared a few times. The chain has TRBV4-2 and TRBJ1-5; TRBD1 matches 9 bases. Losses at the gene ends were 5 bases for V and 10 bases for J; bases not matched to a gene: 9. This CDR3 contains 14 residues. Germline V CDR1 and CDR2: LGHNA, YNFKEQ. CDR3 sequence (DNA): TGTGCCAGCAGCGGACAGGGGAATGACATCCCCCAGCATTTT. This encodes CASSGQGNDIPQHF.

The V gene is TRBV5-1, the J gene TRBJ2-2; 8 bases are shared with TRBD1. Germline assignment: CDR1 SGHRS and CDR2 YFSETQ. The CDR3 is made up of 16 amino acids. V lost 1 base to trimming and J lost 5 bases; unmatched junction nucleotides: 7. The CDR3 bases are TGCGCCAGCAGCTTGTCGGACAGGGTTGATACCGGGGAGCTGTTTTTT. Translation gives CASSLSDRVDTGELFF.

V and J are TRBV7-6 and TRBJ1-6, with D maybe TRBD1 (5 bases). Trimming stripped 5 bases from V and 7 bases from J, with 12 bases between. The CDR3 has 14 residues. In germline, CDR1 is SGHVS, CDR2 FNYEAQ. This CDR3 reads CASSAGGENSPLHF. CDR3 DNA: TGTGCCAGCAGCGCCGGGGGAGAGAATTCACCCCTCCACTTT.

J is TRBJ2-1 and V is TRBV19; 11 bases match TRBD2. V trimming: 3 bases; J trimming: 7 bases; junction bases outside the gene matches: 8. This CDR3 has 16 amino acids. Germline assignment: CDR1 LNHDA and CDR2 SQIVND (reference sequence). The CDR3 DNA follows: TGTGCCAGTAGTATCACCCTAGCGGGGGGTTTAAATGAGCAGTTCTTC. It encodes CASSITLAGGLNEQFF.

CDR3 residues: CASSRRSGNTEAFF. The CDR3 DNA reads as TGTGCCAGCTCGCGACGCTCGGGTAACACTGAAGCTTTCTTT. The chain employs TRBV18 and TRBJ1-1; D uncertain. Germline loops: CDR1 KGHSH, CDR2 LQKENI. This CDR3 has 14 amino acids. Trimming pared 6 bases from V and 2 bases from J, leaving 13 bases between. Complete variable domain (other parts from reference TRBV18 and TRBJ1-1): NAGVMQNPRHLVRRRGQEARLRCSPMKGHSHVYWYRQLPEEGLKFMVYLQKENIIDESGMPKERFSAEFPKEGPSILRIQQVVRGDSAAYFCASSRRSGNTEAFFGQGTRLTVV.

This clone was seen only a few times. The chain couples TRBV27 to TRBJ1-4; D gene ambiguous. CDR3 length: 13 amino acids. V was trimmed by 3 bases and J by 8 bases, leaving 10 bases between them. In germline, CDR1 is MNHEY, CDR2 SMNVEV (reference sequence). The CDR3 here is CASSFGFYEKLFF. Here the CDR3 DNA reads TGTGCCAGCAGTTTCGGTTTTTACGAAAAACTGTTTTTT.

The chain links TRBV9 to TRBJ1-1; TRBD1 might be the D (5 bases). Germline-derived CDR1 and CDR2 are SGDLS and YYNGEE. The CDR3 has 13 amino acids. V lost 2 bases and J lost 7, with 12 bases in between. Here the CDR3 reads CASSVTRQSEAFF. CDR3 bases: TGTGCCAGCAGCGTTACCAGACAGAGTGAAGCTTTCTTT.

V usage is TRBV7-8 and J usage is TRBJ2-4, with 10 bases identical to TRBD1. The germline gives CDR1 SGHVS, CDR2 FQNEAQ. The V gene end was trimmed by 5 bases and the J gene end by 1 base; junction bases not matched to a gene: 11. The CDR3 loop spans 18 amino acids. CDR3 loop: CASSQSRTGGYAKNIQYF. DNA of the CDR3: TGTGCCAGCAGCCAAAGCCGGACAGGGGGATATGCCAAAAACATTCAGTACTTC.

This rearrangement joins TRBV19 to TRBJ1-1; D is unclear. The germline V gene has CDR1 LNHDA and CDR2 SQIVND (reference sequence). V lost 3 bases, J lost 5 bases, and 16 bases lay in between. This CDR3 is 15 amino acids long. The CDR3 DNA reads as TGTGCCAGTAGTATTGATTATTCAACCAGAACTGAAGCTTTCTTT. Encoded protein: CASSIDYSTRTEAFF.

The chain combines TRBV27 with TRBJ1-6; tentative D call: TRBD1 (5 bases). The CDR3 extends over 12 amino acids. Trimming took 5 bases from V and 8 from J, leaving 7 bases between them. The germline V gene encodes CDR1 MNHEY and CDR2 SMNVEV (reference sequence). Here the CDR3 reads CASSRTHSPLHF. The CDR3 DNA sequence: TGTGCCAGCAGTAGGACACATTCACCCCTCCACTTT.

This clone was seen a handful of times. The chain combines TRBV6-6 with TRBJ1-6; the match to TRBD1 covers 9 bases. The germline V gene has CDR1 MNHNY and CDR2 SVGAGI (reference sequence). The CDR3 totals 14 residues. The J segment lost 8 bases and the V segment lost 7 bases, leaving 6 bases of the junction unmatched. As DNA, the CDR3 is TGTGCCAGCAATCCGACAGGGGGTTATTCACCCCTCCACTTT. Translated, it gives CASNPTGGYSPLHF.

Here the CDR3 reads CASSVDEGLAGSNEQYF. In DNA, the CDR3 is TGTGCCAGCAGCGTAGATGAGGGACTAGCGGGGTCGAACGAGCAGTACTTC. The genes are TRBV9 and TRBJ2-5; the match to TRBD2 covers 13 bases. TRBJ2-7 matches the DNA end more closely, so the J call is doubtful. Germline loops: CDR1 SGDLS, CDR2 YYNGEE. CDR3 length: 17 residues.

On this clone itself: Relative to the germline gene, one junction end is altered; a read error may explain this. The gene calls are TRBV19 and TRBJ1-2; D is unclear. This CDR3 is built from 14 residues. Germline CDR1 and CDR2: LNHDA and SQIVND (reference sequence). CDR3 amino acids: CASSKSSEYYGYTF. CDR3 nucleotide sequence: TGTGCCAGTAGTAAGAGTTCAGAATACTATGGCTACACCTTT.

The count of this clone is one. The rearrangement joins TRBV30 to TRBJ1-1; D gene unclear. Trimming took off 3 bases at V and 4 bases at J, with 15 bases between the two ends. Germline lookup yields CDR1 GTSNPN and CDR2 SVGIG (reference sequence). This CDR3 contains 14 residues. The CDR3 DNA reads TGTGCCTGGAGACCGGAAACAGTTAGCACTGAAGCTTTCTTT. Translating gives CAWRPETVSTEAFF. The whole variable domain, filled in from reference TRBV30 and TRBJ1-1, reads SQTIHQWPATLVQPVGSPLSLECTVEGTSNPNLYWYRQAAGRGLQLLFYSVGIGQISSEVPQNLSASRPQDRQFILSSKKLLLSDSGFYLCAWRPETVSTEAFFGQGTRLTVV.

The chain joins TRBV10-3 to TRBJ1-1; 7 positions match TRBD1. The CDR3 is 14 amino acids. With 2 bases clipped from V and 3 bases from J, the junction kept 3 bases outside the gene matches. The V gene's germline CDR1 is ENHRY and CDR2 SYGVKD. In DNA form, the CDR3 reads TGTGCCATCAGTGAGAGGGGGCTGGACACTGAAGCTTTCTTT. Protein: CAISERGLDTEAFF.

The V and J genes are TRBV4-1 and TRBJ2-7; 8 bases align to TRBD2. CDR3 length: 15 residues. Germline V gene sequence: CDR1 MGHRA, CDR2 YSYEKL. J lost 4 bases, V lost 4 bases, and 9 bases had no gene match. In DNA form, the CDR3 reads TGCGCCAGCAGCCCGTATGGGACTAGAAGTTACGAGCAGTACTTC. Its translation: CASSPYGTRSYEQYF.

The chain is built from TRBV6-5 and TRBJ2-3; 8 positions match TRBD2. The CDR3 covers 15 residues. The germline V gene has CDR1 MNHEY and CDR2 SVGAGI. Losses at the gene ends were 6 bases for V and 2 bases for J; bases not matched to a gene: 7. The CDR3 reads CASSPGGGYTDTQYF. CDR3 in DNA: TGTGCCAGCAGCCCCGGGGGGGGTTACACAGATACGCAGTATTTT.

This CDR3 reads CASSPQGQAYEQYF. The CDR3 DNA sequence: TGTGCCAGCAGTCCCCAGGGACAGGCCTACGAGCAGTACTTC. J is TRBJ2-5 and V is TRBV2, with TRBD1 matching over 8 bases. The J call could be wrong; TRBJ2-7 is a better fit for the DNA end. The germline gives CDR1 SNHLY, CDR2 FYNNEI. The CDR3 contains 14 residues.

V gene TRBV7-2 combines with J gene TRBJ1-1; 11 positions match TRBD1. The CDR3 runs 16 residues. V shed 3 bases and J 4 bases; nucleotides not matched to a gene: 7. CDR1 and CDR2 (germline): SGHTA, FQGNSA. DNA for the CDR3: TGTGCCAGCAGCTTTGGGGGACAGGGGGTAGGCACTGAAGCTTTCTTT. Its protein is CASSFGGQGVGTEAFF.

V gene TRBV19 combines with J gene TRBJ2-1; 10 nucleotides align to TRBD2. V gave up 2 bases and J gave up 4 bases; unmatched junction bases: 8. Germline values: CDR1 LNHDA, CDR2 SQIVND (reference sequence). The CDR3 spans 17 residues. The CDR3 sequence is CASSILPGTSEYNEQFF. In DNA form, the CDR3 reads TGTGCCAGTAGTATACTACCCGGGACTAGCGAATACAATGAGCAGTTCTTC. Full variable domain (remainder filled in from reference TRBV19 and TRBJ2-1): DGGITQSPKYLFRKEGQNVTLSCEQNLNHDAMYWYRQDPGQGLRLIYYSQIVNDFQKGDIAEGYSVSREKKESFPLTVTSAQKNPTAFYLCASSILPGTSEYNEQFFGPGTRLTVL.

CDR3 sequence reads: CAWSVLILWGGESQAFF. The CDR3, as DNA: TGTGCCTGGAGTGTACTAATATTGTGGGGGGGCGAGAGCCAAGCTTTCTTT. V usage is TRBV30 and J usage is TRBJ1-1; D perhaps matches TRBD1 (6 bases). Germline V lookup: CDR1 GTSNPN, CDR2 SVGIG (reference sequence). This CDR3 has 17 residues. With 0 bases removed from V and 9 bases from J, the gap between germline ends came to 26 bases. The full variable domain, with the rest looked up from reference TRBV30 and TRBJ1-1, is SQTIHQWPATLVQPVGSPLSLECTVEGTSNPNLYWYRQAAGRGLQLLFYSVGIGQISSEVPQNLSASRPQDRQFILSSKKLLLSDSGFYLCAWSVLILWGGESQAFFGQGTRLTVV.

This chain connects TRBV13 to TRBJ1-2; 9 bases are shared with TRBD1. Losses at the gene ends were 2 bases for V and 4 bases for J; bases not matched to a gene: 8. CDR3 size: 16 residues. The V gene's germline CDR1 is PRHDT and CDR2 FYEKMQ (reference sequence). This CDR3 reads CASSLTGGAGSYGYTF. The CDR3 nucleotides read TGTGCCAGCAGCTTAACAGGGGGCGCAGGGAGCTATGGCTACACCTTC.

The chain joins TRBV6-1 to TRBJ2-7; TRBD1 matches 7 bases. Germline-derived CDR1 and CDR2 are MNHNS and SASEGT. With V trimmed by 7 bases and J by 5 bases, 8 bases remained unmatched. This CDR3 contains 13 residues. CDR3 sequence (DNA): TGTGCCAGCAACTGGGACAGAGTAGACGAGCAGTACTTC. Residues: CASNWDRVDEQYF.

The genes are TRBV5-1 and TRBJ2-7; TRBD1 aligns across 8 bases. This CDR3 region has 16 residues. V was clipped by 5 bases and J by 5 bases; unmatched bases: 15. Germline CDR1 SGHRS, CDR2 YFSETQ. CDR3 DNA sequence: TGCGCCAGCAGGGCTGAGATCCACAGGGGGGTGGACGAGCAGTACTTC. This gives the protein CASRAEIHRGVDEQYF.

This clone was counted between two and nine times. The chain joins TRBV4-1 to TRBJ1-4; 8 bases are shared with TRBD1. Trimming at V came to 6 bases and at J to 2 bases, leaving 8 bases not matched to a gene. CDR1 and CDR2 from the germline V gene are MGHRA and YSYEKL. The CDR3 has 16 amino acids. CDR3 coding DNA: TGCGCCAGCAGGGTTGGACAGGGAGCCACTAATGAAAAACTGTTTTTT. This sequence encodes CASRVGQGATNEKLFF.

V is TRBV15 and J is TRBJ2-6, with D possibly TRBD2 on 5 matching bases. This CDR3 region has 15 residues. Germline V lookup: CDR1 LNHNV, CDR2 YYDKDF (reference sequence). The V end lost 7 bases, the J end lost 0 bases, and 10 bases lay between the germline ends. The CDR3 coding sequence is TGTGCCACCAACGGACTGACCTCTGGGGCCAACGTCCTGACTTTC. Translated: CATNGLTSGANVLTF.